The 19 T cell receptor beta chains below come from one sample, sequenced in a study of cytomegalovirus exposure and HLA in healthy donors. This PCR relied on a set of 60 Vbeta primers and 13 Jbeta primers. The assay was immunoSEQ multiplex PCR, and TCRdb's table has in-frame clones only and misses some. This table holds some 150,000 clones, approximately 79% found once. Material for sequencing was PBMCs. These receptors originate from a man between 18 and 35 years old in good health and CMV-seropositive.

This chain links TRBV7-2 with TRBJ2-2, with 7 bases that match TRBD1. V lost 5 bases, J lost 0 bases, and 9 bases stayed unmatched. The CDR3 has 17 residues. Per germline, CDR1 SGHTA and CDR2 FQGNSA. The CDR3 bases are TGTGCCAGCAGCCCAGACCCGGACAGGTCGAACACCGGGGAGCTGTTTTTT. Encoded protein: CASSPDPDRSNTGELFF.

The CDR3 spells CASSPTGSAQYF. DNA for the CDR3: TGCGCCAGCAGCCCCACAGGAAGCGCTCAGTACTTC. This rearrangement joins TRBV5-1 to TRBJ2-4; TRBD1 might be the D (5 bases). Deletions cut 4 bases from V and 12 bases from J, with 14 bases between. This CDR3 is built from 12 residues. The V gene's germline CDR1 is SGHRS and CDR2 YFSETQ. Full variable domain (rest looked up from reference TRBV5-1 and TRBJ2-4): KAGVTQTPRYLIKTRGQQVTLSCSPISGHRSVSWYQQTPGQGLQFLFEYFSETQRNKGNFPGRFSGRQFSNSRSEMNVSTLELGDSALYLCASSPTGSAQYFGAGTRLSVL.

The chain couples TRBV19 to TRBJ1-4, with D perhaps TRBD1 (6 bases). Trimming removed 5 bases from V and 3 bases from J, with 13 bases in between. This CDR3 spans 15 amino acids. The germline V gene encodes CDR1 LNHDA and CDR2 SQIVND (reference sequence). CDR3 nucleotides: TGTGCCAGTAGTTTATGGGGGCAGCCTAATGAAAAACTGTTTTTT. Protein: CASSLWGQPNEKLFF.

The genes are TRBV27 and TRBJ2-5; the D is unclear. Trimming left V 1 base short and J 5 bases short, with 11 bases between. In germline, CDR1 is MNHEY, CDR2 SMNVEV (reference sequence). This CDR3 has 14 amino acids. The CDR3 coding sequence is TGTGCCAGCAGTTTATTAGGCAGGCCGGAGACCCAGTACTTC. This encodes CASSLLGRPETQYF.

The chain is built from TRBV5-1 and TRBJ2-5; 10 nucleotides line up with TRBD1. V gave up 0 bases and J gave up 0 bases; unmatched junction bases: 2. The germline V gene has CDR1 SGHRS and CDR2 YFSETQ. The CDR3 totals 16 residues. The CDR3 is CASSLGGQGYQETQYF. In DNA, the CDR3 is TGCGCCAGCAGCTTGGGGGGACAGGGGTACCAAGAGACCCAGTACTTC. The full variable domain, with the rest looked up from reference TRBV5-1 and TRBJ2-5, is KAGVTQTPRYLIKTRGQQVTLSCSPISGHRSVSWYQQTPGQGLQFLFEYFSETQRNKGNFPGRFSGRQFSNSRSEMNVSTLELGDSALYLCASSLGGQGYQETQYFGPGTRLLVL.

This clone was seen only once. The chain carries TRBV6-5 and TRBJ1-2; the match to TRBD1 covers 7 bases. The CDR3 has 15 amino acids. V shed 5 bases, J shed 8 bases, and the junction held 14 bases outside the gene matches. The germline gives CDR1 MNHEY, CDR2 SVGAGI. The CDR3, as DNA: TGTGCCAGCAGTCCCCAGGGGGGCTATACGGAGGGCTACACCTTC. Residues: CASSPQGGYTEGYTF.

In DNA, the CDR3 is TGTGCCAGCAGTGACTACCCACCGGGACTAGCTTCCAATGAGCAGTTCTTC. This translates into CASSDYPPGLASNEQFF. This chain links TRBV2 with TRBJ2-1, with 9 bases that match TRBD2. There are 17 residues in the CDR3. The V gene end was trimmed by 3 bases and the J gene end by 6 bases; junction bases not matched to a gene: 12. CDR1 SNHLY and CDR2 FYNNEI come from the germline V gene.

This chain uses TRBV5-1 with TRBJ2-6; D is possibly TRBD1 (6 bases). V dropped 3 bases and J dropped 4 bases, with 20 bases sitting between them. This CDR3 region has 18 residues. Germline CDR1 reads SGHRS; CDR2 reads YFSETQ. CDR3 coding DNA: TGCGCCAGCAGCTCCAATACAGGGCGCGCTTCCGGGGCCAACGTCCTGACTTTC. Translated: CASSSNTGRASGANVLTF.

The V call is TRBV9, the J call TRBJ2-3; 7 bases map to TRBD2. The CDR3 is made up of 15 amino acids. The trim removed 8 bases at V and 2 bases at J, leaving 11 bases unmatched. Germline CDR1 reads SGDLS; CDR2 reads YYNGEE. Written as DNA, the CDR3 is TGTGCCAGTAGACGGGGAGGGAGGAACACAGATACGCAGTATTTT. It yields the protein CASRRGGRNTDTQYF.

The table lists this clone with a few counts. The V gene is TRBV2, the J gene TRBJ2-3, with D possibly matching TRBD1 (5 bases). The CDR3 sequence is 15 residues long. V was pared by 6 bases and J by 2 bases, with 15 bases between. CDR1 is SNHLY, CDR2 FYNNEI, per germline. The CDR3 loop reads CASRPSDSFTDTQYF. The DNA for the CDR3 is TGTGCCAGCAGGCCCTCTGACAGTTTCACAGATACGCAGTATTTT.

This chain links TRBV5-6 with TRBJ2-7; 7 positions match TRBD1. The CDR3 length is 15 residues. With V trimmed by 2 bases and J by 1 base, 6 bases remained unmatched. Germline CDR1 SGHDT, CDR2 YYEEEE. In nucleotides, the CDR3 is TGTGCCAGCAGCTTTCGACAGGGAAGGTCCTACGAGCAGTACTTC. Protein sequence: CASSFRQGRSYEQYF.

V and J are TRBV7-3 and TRBJ2-7, with 9 bases identical to TRBD2. The V gene end was trimmed by 2 bases and the J gene end by 4 bases; junction bases not matched to a gene: 6. This CDR3 is 15 amino acids long. Germline CDR1 reads SGHTA; CDR2 reads FQGTGA. CDR3: CASSLGAGGYYEQYF. The CDR3 DNA reads TGTGCCAGCAGCTTAGGGGCGGGAGGGTATTACGAGCAGTACTTC. Looking up the rest from reference TRBV7-3 and TRBJ2-7 gives the full variable domain: GAGVSQTPSNKVTEKGKYVELRCDPISGHTALYWYRQSLGQGPEFLIYFQGTGAADDSGLPNDRFFAVRPEGSVSTLKIQRTERGDSAVYLCASSLGAGGYYEQYFGPGTRLTVT.

The J gene is TRBJ2-7, the V gene TRBV7-9; 11 bases fit TRBD1. The CDR3 sequence is 16 residues long. The germline V gene encodes CDR1 SEHNR and CDR2 FQNEAQ (reference sequence). V shed 3 bases, J shed 5 bases, and the junction held 9 bases outside the gene matches. Here the CDR3 reads CASSLGRDRGSHEQYF. CDR3 sequence (DNA): TGTGCCAGCAGCTTGGGACGGGACAGGGGGTCCCACGAGCAGTACTTC.

This clone was observed a handful of times. The chain carries TRBV21-1 and TRBJ2-3; TRBD2, as called in the table, went unchecked against the DNA. TRBV21-1 is a recognized pseudogene. This CDR3 spans 18 amino acids. The CDR3 protein is CASSIGRPTSGGTDTQYF. The DNA of the CDR3 is TGTGCCAGCAGCATCGGGCGGCCAACTAGCGGGGGAACAGATACGCAGTATTTT.

Notes on this clone: Relative to the germline gene, one junction end is altered; a read error may explain this. V gene TRBV5-6 combines with J gene TRBJ1-6; 8 bases line up with TRBD1. The CDR3 is 11 residues long. CDR1 is SGHDT and CDR2 is YYEEEE in the germline V gene. The CDR3 sequence: CASSSGGQATF. In nucleotides, the CDR3 is TGTGCCAGCAGCTCAGGGGGCCAAGCTACCTTT.

The J gene is TRBJ1-4, the V gene TRBV28, with 9 nucleotides matching TRBD1. Germline V lookup: CDR1 MDHEN, CDR2 SYDVKM. J lost 8 bases, V lost 3 bases, and 7 bases had no gene match. There are 15 residues in the CDR3. DNA of the CDR3: TGTGCCAGCAGTTTGGGGGACAGGGCGAGCGAAAAACTGTTTTTT. It specifies CASSLGDRASEKLFF.

The chain links TRBV28 to TRBJ2-7; 11 bases are shared with TRBD1. The V and J ends lost 7 bases and 6 bases, in that order; junction bases with no gene match: 5. The CDR3 totals 13 residues. The germline V gene encodes CDR1 MDHEN and CDR2 SYDVKM. The CDR3 reads CASTPGQGGEQYF. CDR3 sequence (DNA): TGTGCCAGCACCCCGGGACAGGGGGGCGAGCAGTACTTC.

The table lists this clone with a count of one. This chain links TRBV25-1 with TRBJ1-1; TRBD1 matches at 11 bases. This CDR3 has 15 residues. After removal of 1 base from V and 4 bases from J, the junction contained 2 bases not matched to a gene. CDR1 and CDR2 (germline): MGHDK, SYGVNS. CDR3 DNA: TGTGCCAGCAGTGAATGGGGACAGGGGGGCACTGAAGCTTTCTTT. Translating gives CASSEWGQGGTEAFF.

The J gene is TRBJ2-2, the V gene TRBV27, with 9 nucleotides matching TRBD2. Germline CDR1 reads MNHEY; CDR2 reads SMNVEV (reference sequence). The CDR3 extends over 15 amino acids. With 7 bases clipped from V and 9 bases from J, the junction kept 12 bases outside the gene matches. The CDR3 DNA follows: TGTGCCAGCACCTCCGGCGGGGGGGCCTTCAGGGAGCTGTTTTTT. Protein: CASTSGGGAFRELFF.